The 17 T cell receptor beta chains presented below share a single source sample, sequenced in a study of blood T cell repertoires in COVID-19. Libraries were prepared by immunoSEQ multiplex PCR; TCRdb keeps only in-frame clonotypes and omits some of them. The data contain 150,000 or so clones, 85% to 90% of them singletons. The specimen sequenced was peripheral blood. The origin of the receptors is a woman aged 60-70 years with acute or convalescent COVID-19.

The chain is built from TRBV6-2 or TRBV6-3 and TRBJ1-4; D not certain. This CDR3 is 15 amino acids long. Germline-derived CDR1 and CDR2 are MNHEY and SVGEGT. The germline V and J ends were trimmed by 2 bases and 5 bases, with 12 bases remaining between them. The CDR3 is CASSYRRVKNEKLFF. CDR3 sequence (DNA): TGTGCCAGCAGTTACCGCCGAGTAAAGAATGAAAAACTGTTTTTT.

The CDR3 DNA reads TGTGCCAGTAGGTCCGACAGGGATACGCAGTATTTT. This encodes CASRSDRDTQYF. V is TRBV19 and J is TRBJ2-3, with D possibly matching TRBD1 (6 bases). V lost 6 bases and J lost 6, with 10 bases in between. The CDR3 contains 12 residues. Germline CDR1 is LNHDA and CDR2 is SQIVND (reference sequence).

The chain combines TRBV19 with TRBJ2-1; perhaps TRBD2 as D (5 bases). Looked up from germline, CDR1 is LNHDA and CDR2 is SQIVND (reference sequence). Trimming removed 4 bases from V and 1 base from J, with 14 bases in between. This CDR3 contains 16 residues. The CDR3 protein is CASSTNPGVSYNEQFF. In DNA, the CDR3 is TGTGCCAGTAGTACGAACCCCGGGGTTTCCTACAATGAGCAGTTCTTC.

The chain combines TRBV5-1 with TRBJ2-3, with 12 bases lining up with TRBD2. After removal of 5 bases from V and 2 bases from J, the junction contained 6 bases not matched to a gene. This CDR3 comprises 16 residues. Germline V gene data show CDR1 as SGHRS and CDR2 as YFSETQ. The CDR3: CASSLGLAGITDTQYF. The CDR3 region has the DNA TGCGCCAGCAGTCTCGGACTAGCGGGGATCACAGATACGCAGTATTTT.

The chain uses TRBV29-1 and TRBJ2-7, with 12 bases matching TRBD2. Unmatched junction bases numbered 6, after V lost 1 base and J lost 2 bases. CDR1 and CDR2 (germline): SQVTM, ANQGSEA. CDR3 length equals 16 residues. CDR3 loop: CSVEGRTSGETYEQYF. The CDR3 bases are TGCAGCGTTGAAGGGCGGACTAGCGGGGAGACCTACGAGCAGTACTTC.

Here the CDR3 DNA reads TGTGCCAGCAGCCGGGACAGGGTCTCCGGGGAGCTGTTTTTT. As protein: CASSRDRVSGELFF. This rearrangement joins TRBV7-9 to TRBJ2-2; 9 nucleotides match TRBD1. The germline gives CDR1 SEHNR, CDR2 FQNEAQ (reference sequence). V dropped 5 bases and J dropped 6; count of bases not matched to a gene: 4. The CDR3 sequence is 14 residues long.

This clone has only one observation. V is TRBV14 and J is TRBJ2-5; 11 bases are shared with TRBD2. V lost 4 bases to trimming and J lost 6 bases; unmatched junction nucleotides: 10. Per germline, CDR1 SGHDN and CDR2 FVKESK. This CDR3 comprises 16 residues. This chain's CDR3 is CASSPVVAGGRQTQYF. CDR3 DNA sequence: TGTGCCAGCAGCCCGGTCGTAGCGGGGGGGCGCCAGACCCAGTACTTC.

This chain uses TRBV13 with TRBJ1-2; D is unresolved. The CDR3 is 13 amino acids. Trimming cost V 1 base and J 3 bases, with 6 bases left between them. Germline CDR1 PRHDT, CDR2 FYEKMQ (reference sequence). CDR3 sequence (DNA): TGTGCCAGCAGCTTAGACGGAGACTATGGCTACACCTTC. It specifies CASSLDGDYGYTF.

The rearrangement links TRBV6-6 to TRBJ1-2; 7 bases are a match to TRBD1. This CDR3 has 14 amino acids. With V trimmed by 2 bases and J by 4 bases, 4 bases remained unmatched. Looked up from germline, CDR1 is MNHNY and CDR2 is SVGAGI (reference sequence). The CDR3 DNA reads TGTGCCAGCAGTTACGGAACAGGGGCCTATGGCTACACCTTC. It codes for CASSYGTGAYGYTF.

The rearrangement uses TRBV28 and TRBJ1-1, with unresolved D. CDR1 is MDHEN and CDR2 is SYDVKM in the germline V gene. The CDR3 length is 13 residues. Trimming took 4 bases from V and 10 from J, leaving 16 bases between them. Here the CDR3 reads CASSSPMEAGAFF. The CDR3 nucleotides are TGTGCCAGCAGTTCCCCTATGGAGGCTGGAGCTTTCTTT. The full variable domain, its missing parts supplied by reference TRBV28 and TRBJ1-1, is DVKVTQSSRYLVKRTGEKVFLECVQDMDHENMFWYRQDPGLGLRLIYFSYDVKMKEKGDIPEGYSVSREKKERFSLILESASTNQTSMYLCASSSPMEAGAFFGQGTRLTVV.

CDR3 sequence: CASSILRGEGASYEQYF. Here the CDR3 DNA reads TGTGCCAGTAGTATCCTCCGAGGTGAGGGGGCCTCCTACGAGCAGTACTTC. The rearrangement uses TRBV19 and TRBJ2-7, with 7 bases identical to TRBD1. CDR1 and CDR2 from the germline V gene are LNHDA and SQIVND (reference sequence). This CDR3 has 17 residues. J was trimmed by 0 bases and V by 3 bases; bases with no gene match: 11.

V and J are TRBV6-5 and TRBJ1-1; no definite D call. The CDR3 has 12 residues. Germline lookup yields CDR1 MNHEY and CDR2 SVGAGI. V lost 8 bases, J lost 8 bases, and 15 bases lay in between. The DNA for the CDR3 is TGTGCCAGCGGGCGGAGGAAGAGGGAAGCTTTCTTT. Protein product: CASGRRKREAFF.

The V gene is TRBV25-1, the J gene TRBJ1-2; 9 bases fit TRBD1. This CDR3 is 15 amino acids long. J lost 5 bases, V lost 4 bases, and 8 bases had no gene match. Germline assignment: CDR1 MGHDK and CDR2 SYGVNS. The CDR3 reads CASSANRDRVYGYTF. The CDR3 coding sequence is TGTGCCAGCAGTGCTAACCGGGACAGGGTTTATGGCTACACCTTC.

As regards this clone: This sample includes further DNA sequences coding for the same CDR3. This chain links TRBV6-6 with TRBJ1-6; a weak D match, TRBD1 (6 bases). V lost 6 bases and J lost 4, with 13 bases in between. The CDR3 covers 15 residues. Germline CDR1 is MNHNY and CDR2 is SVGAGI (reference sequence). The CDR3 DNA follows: TGTGCCAGCAGGGGACATAAGGGTTATAATTCACCCCTCCACTTT. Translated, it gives CASRGHKGYNSPLHF.

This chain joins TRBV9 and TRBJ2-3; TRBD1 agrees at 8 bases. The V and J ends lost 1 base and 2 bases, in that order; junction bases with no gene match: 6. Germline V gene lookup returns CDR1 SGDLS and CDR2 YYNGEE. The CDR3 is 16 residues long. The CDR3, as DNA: TGTGCCAGCAGCGTACCGGACAGGGAGTACACAGATACGCAGTATTTT. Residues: CASSVPDREYTDTQYF.

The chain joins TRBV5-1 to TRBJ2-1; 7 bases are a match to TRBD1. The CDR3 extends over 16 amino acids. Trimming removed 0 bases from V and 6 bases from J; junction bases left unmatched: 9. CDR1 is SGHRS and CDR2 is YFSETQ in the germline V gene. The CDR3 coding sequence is TGCGCCAGCAGCTTGGCTTTAGGGGGCATAATCAATGAGCAGTTCTTC. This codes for CASSLALGGIINEQFF.

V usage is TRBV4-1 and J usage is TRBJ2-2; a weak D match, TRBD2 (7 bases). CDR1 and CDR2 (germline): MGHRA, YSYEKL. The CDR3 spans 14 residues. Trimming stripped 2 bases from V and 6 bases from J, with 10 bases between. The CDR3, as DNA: TGCGCCAGCAGCCAACAGGGGAGGGCCGGGGAGCTGTTTTTT. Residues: CASSQQGRAGELFF.